This TCR beta chain was captured in a study of technical replicates of blood from a handful of donors. The repertoire was sequenced with immunoSEQ multiplex PCR; TCRdb's copy has only in-frame clones and lacks some. The sample lists 55,000 to 75,000 clones, approximately 83% occurring once. From germline, CDR1 is SGDLS and CDR2 YYNGEE. The CDR3 is made up of 16 amino acids. V was trimmed by 2 bases and J by 9 bases, leaving 21 bases between them. The sequenced material came from PBMCs. V gene TRBV9 combines with J gene TRBJ2-1, with a weak D call TRBD2 (6 bases). The source is a human donor in good health. Some clones in this sample may be carry-over from other donors' samples. The CDR3 DNA sequence: TGTGCCAGCAGCGTCTCCCTCGGGGGTGAGAGCCGTGAGCAGTTCTTC. Translated: CASSVSLGGESREQFF. Using reference TRBV9 and TRBJ2-1 for the parts outside the CDR3, the full variable domain is DSGVTQTPKHLITATGQRVTLRCSPRSGDLSVYWYQQSLDQGLQFLIQYYNGEERAKGNILERFSAQQFPDLHSELNLSSLELGDSALYFCASSVSLGGESREQFFGPGTRLTVL.